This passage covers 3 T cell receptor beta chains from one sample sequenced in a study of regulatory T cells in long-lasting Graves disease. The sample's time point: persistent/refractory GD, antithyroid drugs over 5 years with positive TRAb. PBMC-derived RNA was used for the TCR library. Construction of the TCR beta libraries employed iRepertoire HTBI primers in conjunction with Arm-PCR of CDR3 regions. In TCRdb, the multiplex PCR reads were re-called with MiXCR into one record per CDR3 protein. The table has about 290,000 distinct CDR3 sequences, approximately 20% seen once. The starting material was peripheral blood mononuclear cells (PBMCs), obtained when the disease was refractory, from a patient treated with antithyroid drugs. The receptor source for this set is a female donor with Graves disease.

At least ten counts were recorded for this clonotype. The DNA of the CDR3 is TGTGCCAGCAGTTTGTTTGGGGCCAACGTCCTGACTTTC. It yields the protein CASSLFGANVLTF. The chain carries TRBV28 and TRBJ2-6; no clear D. The CDR3 runs to 13 residues. The ends were cut back, 3 bases at V and 3 bases at J, with 3 bases in the middle. The V gene's germline CDR1 is MDHEN and CDR2 SYDVKM.

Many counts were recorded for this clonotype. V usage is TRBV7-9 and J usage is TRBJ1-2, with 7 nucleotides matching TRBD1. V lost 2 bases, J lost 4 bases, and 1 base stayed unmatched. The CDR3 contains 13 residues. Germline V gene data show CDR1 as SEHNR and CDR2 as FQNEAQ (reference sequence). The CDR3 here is CASSLRDSYGYTF. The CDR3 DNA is TGTGCCAGCAGCTTAAGGGACAGCTATGGCTACACCTTC.

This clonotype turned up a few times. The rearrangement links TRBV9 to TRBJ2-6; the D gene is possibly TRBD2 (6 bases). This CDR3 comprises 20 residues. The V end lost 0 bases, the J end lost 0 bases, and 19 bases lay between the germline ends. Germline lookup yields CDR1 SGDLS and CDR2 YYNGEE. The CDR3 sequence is CASSVEWAGPKRSGANVLTF. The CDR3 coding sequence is TGTGCCAGCAGCGTAGAGTGGGCGGGACCGAAACGCTCTGGGGCCAACGTCCTGACTTTC.